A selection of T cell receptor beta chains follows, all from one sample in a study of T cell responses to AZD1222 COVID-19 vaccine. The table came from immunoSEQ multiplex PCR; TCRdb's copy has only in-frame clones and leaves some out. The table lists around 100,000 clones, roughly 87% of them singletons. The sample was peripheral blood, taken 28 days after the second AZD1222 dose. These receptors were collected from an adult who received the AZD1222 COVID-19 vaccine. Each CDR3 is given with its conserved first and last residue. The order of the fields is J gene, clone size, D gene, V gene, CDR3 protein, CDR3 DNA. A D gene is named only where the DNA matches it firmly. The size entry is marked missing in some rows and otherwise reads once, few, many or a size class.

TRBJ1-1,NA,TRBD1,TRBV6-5,CASSPDRAGYTEAFF,TGTGCCAGCAGTCCCGACAGGGCCGGATACACTGAAGCTTTCTTT
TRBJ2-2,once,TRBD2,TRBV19,CASTPPGLGGGELFF,TGTGCCAGTACCCCCCCGGGACTAGGGGGCGGGGAGCTGTTTTTT
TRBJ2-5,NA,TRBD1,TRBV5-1,CASSSTGGQETQYF,TGCGCCAGCAGCTCGACAGGGGGCCAAGAGACCCAGTACTTC
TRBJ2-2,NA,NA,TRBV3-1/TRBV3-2,CASSHYRDTGELFF,TGTGCCAGCAGCCATTATAGGGACACCGGGGAGCTGTTTTTT
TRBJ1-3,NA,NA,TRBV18,CASSQEISPGNTIYF,TGTGCCAGCTCGCAGGAGATAAGTCCTGGAAACACCATATATTTT
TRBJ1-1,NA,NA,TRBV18,CASSPPGQRAAFF,TGTGCCAGCTCACCACCAGGCCAGCGCGCAGCTTTCTTT
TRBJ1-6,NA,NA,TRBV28,CASMGMWNSPLHF,TGTGCCTCGATGGGGATGTGGAATTCACCCCTCCACTTT
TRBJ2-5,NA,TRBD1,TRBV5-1,CASSGQTRGPKETQYF,TGCGCCAGCAGCGGCCAGACCAGGGGGCCAAAAGAGACCCAGTACTTC
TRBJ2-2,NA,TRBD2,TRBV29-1,CSAGGTGGSNTGELFF,TGCAGCGCCGGTGGGACGGGAGGATCGAACACCGGGGAGCTGTTTTTT
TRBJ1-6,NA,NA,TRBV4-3,CASSQDKDSELSPLHF,TGCGCCAGCAGCCAAGATAAGGATTCAGAGCTCTCACCCCTCCACTTT
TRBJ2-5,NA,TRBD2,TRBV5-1,CASEISGLAPETQYF,TGCGCCAGCGAGATCTCAGGACTAGCCCCCGAGACCCAGTACTTC
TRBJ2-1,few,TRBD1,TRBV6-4,CASSVGTGGNNEQFF,TGTGCCAGCAGTGTCGGGACAGGGGGGAACAATGAGCAGTTCTTC
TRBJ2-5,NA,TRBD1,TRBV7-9,CASSLGGGTGQKTQYF,TGTGCCAGCAGCTTAGGAGGGGGGACAGGGCAAAAGACCCAGTACTTC
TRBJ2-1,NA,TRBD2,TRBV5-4,CASNERTRRYNEQFF,TGTGCCAGCAACGAAAGGACTAGAAGATACAATGAGCAGTTCTTC
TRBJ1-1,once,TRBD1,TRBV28,CASRTQGTINTEAFF,TGTGCCAGCAGAACACAGGGGACAATCAACACTGAAGCTTTCTTT
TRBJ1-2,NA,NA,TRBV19,CASSETDYGYTF,TGTGCCAGTAGCGAAACAGACTATGGCTACACCTTC
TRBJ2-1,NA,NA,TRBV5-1,CASTGEVYNEQFF,TGCGCCAGCACCGGAGAAGTCTACAATGAGCAGTTCTTC
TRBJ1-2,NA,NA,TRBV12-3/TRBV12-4,CASSLGGGEGYTF,TGTGCCAGCAGTTTGGGGGGAGGAGAAGGCTACACCTTC
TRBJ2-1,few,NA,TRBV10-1,CAVPRGTVYEQFF,TGCGCCGTTCCACGGGGGACCGTTTATGAGCAGTTCTTC
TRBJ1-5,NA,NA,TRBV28,CASSLVFSNQPQHF,TGTGCCAGCAGTTTGGTCTTTAGCAATCAGCCCCAGCATTTT
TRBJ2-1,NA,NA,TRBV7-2,CASSLQGEYNEQFF,TGTGCCAGCAGCTTACAGGGTGAATACAATGAGCAGTTCTTC
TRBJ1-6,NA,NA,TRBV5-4,CASSLGVGQTYNSPLHF,TGTGCCAGCAGCCTCGGGGTGGGTCAAACCTATAATTCACCCCTCCACTTT
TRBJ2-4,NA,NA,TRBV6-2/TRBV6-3,CASSSRQRGIQYF,TGTGCCAGCAGTTCCCGACAGAGGGGCATTCAGTACTTC
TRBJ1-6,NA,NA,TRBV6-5,CASITGNQALHF,TGTGCCAGCATAACTGGCAACCAAGCCCTCCACTTT
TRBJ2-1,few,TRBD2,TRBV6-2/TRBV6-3,CASSIRTSGYNEQFF,TGTGCCAGCAGCATCAGGACTAGCGGATACAATGAGCAGTTCTTC
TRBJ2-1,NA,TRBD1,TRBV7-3,CASSPQSTGFGSYNEQFF,TGTGCCAGCAGCCCGCAATCGACAGGGTTTGGATCCTACAATGAGCAGTTCTTC
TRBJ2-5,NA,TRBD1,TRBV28,CASSSIGDRGLGETQYF,TGTGCCAGCAGTTCTATCGGGGACAGGGGGTTAGGGGAGACCCAGTACTTC
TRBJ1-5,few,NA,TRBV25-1,CASSLLSGSNQPQHF,TGTGCCAGCAGTCTCCTTTCGGGATCCAATCAGCCCCAGCATTTT
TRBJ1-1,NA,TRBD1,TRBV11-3,CASSLGQGTSEAFF,TGTGCCAGCAGCCTGGGACAGGGGACCTCTGAAGCTTTCTTT
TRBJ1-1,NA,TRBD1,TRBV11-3,CASSSRQGGEAFF,TGTGCCAGCAGCTCTAGACAGGGGGGTGAAGCTTTCTTT
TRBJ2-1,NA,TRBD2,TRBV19,CASKGLAGDPYNEQFF,TGTGCCAGTAAGGGACTAGCGGGAGACCCCTACAATGAGCAGTTCTTC
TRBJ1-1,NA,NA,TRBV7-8,CASSTGVGFSNTEAFF,TGTGCCAGCAGCACCGGGGTCGGCTTTTCGAACACTGAAGCTTTCTTT
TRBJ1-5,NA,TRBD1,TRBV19,CASSILTGRGQPQHF,TGTGCCAGTAGTATTTTGACAGGGAGGGGGCAGCCCCAGCATTTT
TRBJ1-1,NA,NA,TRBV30,CAWSLVPGTEAFF,TGTGCCTGGAGCCTAGTTCCGGGCACTGAAGCTTTCTTT
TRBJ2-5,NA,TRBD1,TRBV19,CASSSTGDRKETQYF,TGTGCCAGTAGTTCCACCGGGGACAGGAAAGAGACCCAGTACTTC
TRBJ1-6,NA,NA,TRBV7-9,CASTPWRTDNSPLHF,TGTGCCAGCACCCCGTGGAGGACAGATAATTCACCCCTCCACTTT
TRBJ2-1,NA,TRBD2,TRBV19,CASSTSGTSNEQFF,TGTGCCAGCTCTACTAGCGGAACTTCCAATGAGCAGTTCTTC
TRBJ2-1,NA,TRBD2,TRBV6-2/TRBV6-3,CASSYPFTSGNNEQFF,TGTGCCAGCAGTTACCCTTTTACTAGCGGGAACAATGAGCAGTTCTTC
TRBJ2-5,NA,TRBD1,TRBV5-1,CASSPVQGALGETQYF,TGCGCCAGCAGCCCCGTACAGGGGGCGCTGGGGGAGACCCAGTACTTC
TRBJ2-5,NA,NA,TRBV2,CASSDPQVYQETQYF,TGTGCCAGCAGTGACCCGCAGGTTTATCAAGAGACCCAGTACTTC
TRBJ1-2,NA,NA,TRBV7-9,CASSPVVGNYGYTF,TGTGCCAGCAGCCCCGTCGTGGGAAACTATGGCTACACCTTC
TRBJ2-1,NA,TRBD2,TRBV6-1,CASSDGGLAGGFYNEQFF,TGTGCCAGCAGTGACGGGGGACTAGCGGGAGGGTTCTACAATGAGCAGTTCTTC
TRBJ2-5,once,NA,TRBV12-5,CASGLARETQYF,TGTGCTAGTGGTTTGGCCCGCGAGACCCAGTACTTC
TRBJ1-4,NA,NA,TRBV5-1,CASSFQGARDEKLFF,TGCGCCAGCAGCTTTCAAGGGGCCCGTGATGAAAAACTGTTTTTT
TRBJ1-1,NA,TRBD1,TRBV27,CASSLLGQVNTEAFF,TGTGCCAGCAGTTTATTAGGACAGGTGAACACTGAAGCTTTCTTT
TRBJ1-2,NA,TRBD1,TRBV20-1,CSASPPDRGNYGYTF,TGCAGTGCTAGTCCCCCGGACAGGGGTAACTATGGCTACACCTTC
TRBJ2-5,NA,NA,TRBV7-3,CASSFRDKETQYF,TGTGCCAGCAGCTTTAGGGACAAAGAGACCCAGTACTTC
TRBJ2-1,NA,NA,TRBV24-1,CATSGSGVWYNEQFF,TGTGCCACCAGTGGTTCGGGAGTGTGGTACAATGAGCAGTTCTTC
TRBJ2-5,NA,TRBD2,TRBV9,CASSPGLAGAIVETQYF,TGTGCCAGCAGCCCCGGACTAGCGGGAGCGATTGTCGAGACCCAGTACTTC
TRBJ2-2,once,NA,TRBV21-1,CASSKAPASGYTGELFF,TGTGCCAGCAGCAAAGCGCCGGCTAGCGGTTACACCGGGGAGCTGTTTTTT
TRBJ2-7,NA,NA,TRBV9,CASSPAGTRGREQYF,TGTGCCAGCAGCCCCGCCGGGACGAGAGGTCGCGAGCAGTACTTC
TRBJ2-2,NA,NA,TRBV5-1,CASSLSQTGNTGELFF,TGCGCCAGCAGCTTGTCCCAGACAGGGAACACCGGGGAGCTGTTTTTT
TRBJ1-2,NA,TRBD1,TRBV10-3,CAISEGQGGYGYTF,TGTGCCATCAGTGAGGGACAGGGCGGCTATGGCTACACCTTC
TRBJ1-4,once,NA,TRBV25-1,CASSEYRRVGDEKLFF,TGTGCCAGCAGTGAATATAGAAGGGTTGGAGATGAAAAACTGTTTTTT
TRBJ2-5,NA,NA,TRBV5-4,CASSLGLPRGATRETQYF,TGTGCCAGCAGCCTGGGCCTCCCCCGGGGCGCTACCCGGGAGACCCAGTACTTC
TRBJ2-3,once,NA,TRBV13,CASSLGISRTDTQYF,TGTGCCAGCAGCTTAGGCATTAGCCGCACAGATACGCAGTATTTT
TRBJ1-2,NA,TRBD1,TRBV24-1,CATSARTGALDGYTF,TGTGCCACCAGTGCCCGGACAGGGGCTTTGGATGGCTACACCTTC
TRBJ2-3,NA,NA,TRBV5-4,CASSFSVADTQYF,TGTGCCAGCAGTTTTTCTGTCGCAGATACGCAGTATTTT
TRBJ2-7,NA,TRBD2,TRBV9,CASSVTSGSDEQYF,TGTGCCAGCAGCGTAACCAGCGGGAGCGACGAGCAGTACTTC